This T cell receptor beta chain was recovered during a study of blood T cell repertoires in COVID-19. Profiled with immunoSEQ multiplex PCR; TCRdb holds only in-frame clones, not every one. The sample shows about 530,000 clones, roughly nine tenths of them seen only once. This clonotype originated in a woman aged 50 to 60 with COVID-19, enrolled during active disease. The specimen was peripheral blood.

The CDR3 nucleotides are TGTGCCAGCAGTCAACTTACCCCCTCTGGGGCCAACGTCCTGACTTTC. This encodes CASSQLTPSGANVLTF. The chain employs TRBV6-6 and TRBJ2-6; D remains ambiguous. V was clipped by 5 bases and J by 0 bases, with 11 bases between them. The CDR3 runs to 16 residues. Germline assignment: CDR1 MNHNY and CDR2 SVGAGI (reference sequence).